This T cell receptor (beta chain) was sequenced in a study of neurological immune-mediated disorders. Individuals who volunteered at a blood bank located in Maryland, USA, made up the group of healthy controls. Trimming shortened V by 6 bases and J by 2 bases, and 14 bases separated the two germline ends. The CDR3 spans 15 residues. The germline CDR1 and CDR2 sequences are LGHDT and YNNKEL (reference sequence). This clonotype was recorded many times. From the 5' RACE reads, TCRdb called clonotypes with MiXCR, one entry per CDR3 protein. The sample yields 70,000 to 95,000 distinct CDR3 sequences, 15% to 20% seen once.

The TCR originated in a woman between 35 and 50 years old in good health. The sequenced material came from PBMCs. The rearrangement links TRBV3-1 to TRBJ1-5; D uncertain. CDR3 residues: CASSPGVARNQPQHF. Here the CDR3 DNA reads TGTGCCAGCAGTCCCGGCGTCGCGCGCAATCAGCCCCAGCATTTT.